This TCR beta chain is from a study of Ad26.COV2.S vaccination and SARS-CoV-2 variants. Treatment described: 15 to 20 received Ad26.COV2.S at low or high dose, single or two shots; about 5 received placebo; per-sample allocation not given. Collection of samples fell on day 63 after the first vaccine or placebo injection. V lost 4 bases, J lost 5 bases, and 18 bases lay in between. The CDR3 consists of 15 residues. CDR1 and CDR2 (germline): SGDLS, YYNGEE. The assay was immunoSEQ multiplex PCR, and TCRdb's table has in-frame clones only and misses some. The table includes 200,000 to 250,000 clones, approximately 87% detected once.

This sequence was found in a person between 18 and 65 years old who received the Ad26.COV2.S COVID-19 vaccine or a placebo. This sample comprised peripheral blood, obtained in a trial of Ad26.COV2.S vaccine versus placebo. The chain has TRBV9 and TRBJ2-5, with a weak D call TRBD2 (5 bases). The CDR3 here is CASSPEGKGGETQYF. The DNA of the CDR3 is TGTGCCAGCAGCCCCGAGGGTAAGGGTGGGGAGACCCAGTACTTC.